The T cell receptor beta chain described here comes from a study of T cells in Graves' hyperthyroidism and ophthalmopathy. The overall study: Once the initial diagnosis was made, peripheral blood was obtained before any treatment.

Source material for PBMCs was more than 9.5 ml fresh peripheral blood. The germline CDR1 and CDR2 sequences are KGHDR and SFDVKD. This CDR3 region has 16 residues. Trimming shortened V by 3 bases and J by 2 bases, and 13 bases separated the two germline ends. The investigators amplified TCR beta CDR3 regions from RNA transcripts. The HTBI primer set was used in a first-round RT-PCR of the TCR CDR3. TCRdb processed the multiplex PCR reads anew with MiXCR; each CDR3 protein has one entry. The sample holds under 650,000 distinct CDR3 sequences, 15% to 20% seen once. The sample consisted of blood. The sequence came from a woman aged 25 to 39 with Graves' hyperthyroidism. The rearrangement uses TRBV24-1 and TRBJ2-1, with D maybe TRBD1 (5 bases). CDR3 region: CATSDGSGLTYNEQFF. The CDR3 DNA sequence: TGTGCCACCAGTGATGGCTCAGGGCTGACCTACAATGAGCAGTTCTTC.